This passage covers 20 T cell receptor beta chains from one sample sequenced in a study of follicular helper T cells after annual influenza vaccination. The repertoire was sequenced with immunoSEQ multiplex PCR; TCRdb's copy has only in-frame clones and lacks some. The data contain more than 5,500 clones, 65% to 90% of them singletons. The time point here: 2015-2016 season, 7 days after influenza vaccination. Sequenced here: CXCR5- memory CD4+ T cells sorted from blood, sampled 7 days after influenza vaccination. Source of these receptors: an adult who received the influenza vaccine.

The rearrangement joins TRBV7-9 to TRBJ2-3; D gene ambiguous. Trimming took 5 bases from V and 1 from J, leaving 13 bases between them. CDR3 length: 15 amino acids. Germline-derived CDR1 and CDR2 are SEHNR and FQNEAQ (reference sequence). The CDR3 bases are TGTGCCAGCAGCCCACGAAGCCGCCGCACAGATACGCAGTATTTT. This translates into CASSPRSRRTDTQYF.

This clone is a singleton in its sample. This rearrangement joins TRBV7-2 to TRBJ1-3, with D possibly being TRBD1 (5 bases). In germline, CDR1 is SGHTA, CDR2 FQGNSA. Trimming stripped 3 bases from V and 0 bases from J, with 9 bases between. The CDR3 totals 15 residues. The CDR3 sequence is CASSFLGTSGNTIYF. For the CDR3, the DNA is TGTGCCAGCAGCTTTTTAGGGACCTCTGGAAACACCATATATTTT.

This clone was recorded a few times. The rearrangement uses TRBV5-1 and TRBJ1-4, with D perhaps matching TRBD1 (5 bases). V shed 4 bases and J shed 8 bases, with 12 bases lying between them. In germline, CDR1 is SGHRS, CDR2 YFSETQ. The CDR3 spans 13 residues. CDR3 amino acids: CASSPSGREKLFF. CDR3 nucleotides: TGCGCCAGCAGCCCCTCGGGGCGGGAAAAACTGTTTTTT.

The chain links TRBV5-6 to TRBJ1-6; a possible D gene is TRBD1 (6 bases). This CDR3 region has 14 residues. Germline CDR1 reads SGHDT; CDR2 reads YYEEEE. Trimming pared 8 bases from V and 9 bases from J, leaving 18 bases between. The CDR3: CASHPRGQISPLHF. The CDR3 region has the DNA TGTGCCAGTCATCCCCGGGGGCAGATTTCACCCCTCCACTTT.

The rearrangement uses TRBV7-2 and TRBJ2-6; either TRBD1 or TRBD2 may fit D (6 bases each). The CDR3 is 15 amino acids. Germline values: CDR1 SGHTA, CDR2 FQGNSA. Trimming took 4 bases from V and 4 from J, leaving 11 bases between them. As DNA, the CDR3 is TGTGCCAGCAGCTCAAGGGGGGCCGGGGCCAACGTCCTGACTTTC. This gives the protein CASSSRGAGANVLTF.

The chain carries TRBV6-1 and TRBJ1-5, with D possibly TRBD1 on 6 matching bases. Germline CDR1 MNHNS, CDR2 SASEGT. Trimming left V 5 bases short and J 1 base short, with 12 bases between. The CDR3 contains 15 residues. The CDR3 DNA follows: TGTGCCAGCAGTAACCGGGACACCAGCAATCAGCCCCAGCATTTT. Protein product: CASSNRDTSNQPQHF.

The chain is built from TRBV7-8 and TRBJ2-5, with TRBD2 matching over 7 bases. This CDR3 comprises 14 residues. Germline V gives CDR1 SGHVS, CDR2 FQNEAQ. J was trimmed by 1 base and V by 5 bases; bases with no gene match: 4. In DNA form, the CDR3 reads TGTGCCAGCAGCCCCGGGGGGTTCCAAGAGACCCAGTACTTC. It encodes CASSPGGFQETQYF. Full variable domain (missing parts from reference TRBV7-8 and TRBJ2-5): GAGVSQSPRYKVAKRGQDVALRCDPISGHVSLFWYQQALGQGPEFLTYFQNEAQLDKSGLPSDRFFAERPEGSVSTLKIQRTQQEDSAVYLCASSPGGFQETQYFGPGTRLLVL.

The CDR3 protein is CASSRGVLEGNQPQHF. For the CDR3, the DNA is TGTGCCAGCAGCAGGGGGGTATTGGAGGGCAATCAGCCCCAGCATTTT. This chain joins TRBV5-8 and TRBJ1-5; a possible D gene is TRBD1 (6 bases). Germline V lookup: CDR1 SGHTS, CDR2 YDEGEE. The CDR3 extends over 16 amino acids. With 4 bases removed from V and 2 bases from J, the gap between germline ends came to 16 bases.

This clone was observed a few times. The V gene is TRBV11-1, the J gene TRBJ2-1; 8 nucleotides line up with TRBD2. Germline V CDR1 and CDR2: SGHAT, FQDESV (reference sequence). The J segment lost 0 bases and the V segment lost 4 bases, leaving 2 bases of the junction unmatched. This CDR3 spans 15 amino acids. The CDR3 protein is CASSSSGFSYNEQFF. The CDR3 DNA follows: TGTGCCAGCAGCTCTAGCGGGTTCTCCTACAATGAGCAGTTCTTC.

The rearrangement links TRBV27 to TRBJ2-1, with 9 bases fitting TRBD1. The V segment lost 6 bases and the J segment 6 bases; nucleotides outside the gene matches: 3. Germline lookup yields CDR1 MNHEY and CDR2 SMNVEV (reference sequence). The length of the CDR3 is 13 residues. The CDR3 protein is CASRGQGRNEQFF. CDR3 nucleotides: TGTGCCAGCAGGGGACAGGGACGCAATGAGCAGTTCTTC.

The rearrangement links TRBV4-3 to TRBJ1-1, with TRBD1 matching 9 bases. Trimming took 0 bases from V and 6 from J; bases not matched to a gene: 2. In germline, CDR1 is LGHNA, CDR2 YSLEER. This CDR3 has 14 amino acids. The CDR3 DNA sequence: TGCGCCAGCAGCCAAGAACAGGGGGCGGCTGAAGCTTTCTTT. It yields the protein CASSQEQGAAEAFF.

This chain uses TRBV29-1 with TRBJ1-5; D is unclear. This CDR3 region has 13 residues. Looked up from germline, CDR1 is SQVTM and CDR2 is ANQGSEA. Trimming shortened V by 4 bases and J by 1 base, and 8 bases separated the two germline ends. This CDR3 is CSVARGSNQPQHF. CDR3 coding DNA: TGCAGCGTTGCCAGAGGGAGCAATCAGCCCCAGCATTTT.

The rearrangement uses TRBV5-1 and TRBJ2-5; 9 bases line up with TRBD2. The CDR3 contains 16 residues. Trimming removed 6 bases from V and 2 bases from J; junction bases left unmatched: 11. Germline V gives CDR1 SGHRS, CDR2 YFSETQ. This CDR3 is CASTPRPAGGQETQYF. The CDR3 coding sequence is TGCGCCAGCACCCCCCGGCCAGCGGGGGGTCAAGAGACCCAGTACTTC.

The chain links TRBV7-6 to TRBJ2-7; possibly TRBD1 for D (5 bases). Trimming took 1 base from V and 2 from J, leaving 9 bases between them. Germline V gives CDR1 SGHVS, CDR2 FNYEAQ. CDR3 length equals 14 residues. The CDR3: CASSLVAGPYEQYF. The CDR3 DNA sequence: TGTGCCAGCAGCTTAGTGGCAGGGCCCTACGAGCAGTACTTC. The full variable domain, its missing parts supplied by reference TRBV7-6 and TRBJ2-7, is GAGVSQSPRYKVTKRGQDVALRCDPISGHVSLYWYRQALGQGPEFLTYFNYEAQQDKSGLPNDRFSAERPEGSISTLTIQRTEQRDSAMYRCASSLVAGPYEQYFGPGTRLTVT.

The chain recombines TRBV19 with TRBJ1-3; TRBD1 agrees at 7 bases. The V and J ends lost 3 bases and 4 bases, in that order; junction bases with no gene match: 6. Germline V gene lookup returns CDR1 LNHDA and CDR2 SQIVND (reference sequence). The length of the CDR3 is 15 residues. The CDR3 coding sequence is TGTGCCAGTAGTATGCGACAGGGCGCGGGAAACACCATATATTTT. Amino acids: CASSMRQGAGNTIYF.

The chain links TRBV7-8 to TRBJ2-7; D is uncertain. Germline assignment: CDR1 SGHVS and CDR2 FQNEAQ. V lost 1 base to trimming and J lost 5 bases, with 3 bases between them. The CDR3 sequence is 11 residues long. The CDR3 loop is CASSLVHEQYF. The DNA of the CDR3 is TGTGCCAGCAGCTTAGTCCACGAGCAGTACTTC.

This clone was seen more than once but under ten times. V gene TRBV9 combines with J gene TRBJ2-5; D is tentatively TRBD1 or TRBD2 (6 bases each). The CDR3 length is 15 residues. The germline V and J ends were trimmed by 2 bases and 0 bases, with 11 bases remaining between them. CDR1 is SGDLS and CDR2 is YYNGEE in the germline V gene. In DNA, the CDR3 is TGTGCCAGCAGCGTGGTGGGGGGCCACCAAGAGACCCAGTACTTC. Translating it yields CASSVVGGHQETQYF.

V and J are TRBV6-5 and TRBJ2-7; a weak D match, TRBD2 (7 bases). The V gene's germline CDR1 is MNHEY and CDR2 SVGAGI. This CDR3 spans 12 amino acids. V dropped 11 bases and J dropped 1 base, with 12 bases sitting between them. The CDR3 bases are TGTGCCTGCCGGGGGGCATCCTACGAGCAGTACTTC. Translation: CACRGASYEQYF.

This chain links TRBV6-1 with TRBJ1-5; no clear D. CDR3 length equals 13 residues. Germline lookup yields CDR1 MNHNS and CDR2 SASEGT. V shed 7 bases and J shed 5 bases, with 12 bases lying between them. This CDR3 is CASKENYDQPQHF. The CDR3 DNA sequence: TGTGCCAGCAAGGAGAATTATGATCAGCCCCAGCATTTT.

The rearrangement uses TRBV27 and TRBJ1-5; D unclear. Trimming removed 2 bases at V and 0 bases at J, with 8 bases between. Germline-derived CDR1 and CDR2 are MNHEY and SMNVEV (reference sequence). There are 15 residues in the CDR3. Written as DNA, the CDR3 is TGTGCCAGCAGTTTAGAGGGATATAGCAATCAGCCCCAGCATTTT. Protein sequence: CASSLEGYSNQPQHF.